This TCR beta chain was documented in a study of blood T cell repertoires in COVID-19. Background on the study: Donors in the United States, Italy and Spain gave samples during acute or convalescent COVID-19.

This CDR3 has 16 residues. V lost 5 bases and J 0 bases, leaving 16 bases between the germline ends. Germline values: CDR1 LNHDA, CDR2 SQIVND (reference sequence). Sequencing used immunoSEQ multiplex PCR; TCRdb keeps in-frame clones, though not all of them. The sample shows some 670,000 clones, 85% to 90% of them seen only once. The sequenced sample was peripheral blood. The TCR originated in a woman aged 18-29 years with acute or convalescent COVID-19. The chain is built from TRBV19 and TRBJ1-1; D is perhaps TRBD1 (6 bases). The CDR3 coding sequence is TGTGCCAGTAGTCCCCGCCCTACAGGGCTGAACACTGAAGCTTTCTTT. It yields the protein CASSPRPTGLNTEAFF.